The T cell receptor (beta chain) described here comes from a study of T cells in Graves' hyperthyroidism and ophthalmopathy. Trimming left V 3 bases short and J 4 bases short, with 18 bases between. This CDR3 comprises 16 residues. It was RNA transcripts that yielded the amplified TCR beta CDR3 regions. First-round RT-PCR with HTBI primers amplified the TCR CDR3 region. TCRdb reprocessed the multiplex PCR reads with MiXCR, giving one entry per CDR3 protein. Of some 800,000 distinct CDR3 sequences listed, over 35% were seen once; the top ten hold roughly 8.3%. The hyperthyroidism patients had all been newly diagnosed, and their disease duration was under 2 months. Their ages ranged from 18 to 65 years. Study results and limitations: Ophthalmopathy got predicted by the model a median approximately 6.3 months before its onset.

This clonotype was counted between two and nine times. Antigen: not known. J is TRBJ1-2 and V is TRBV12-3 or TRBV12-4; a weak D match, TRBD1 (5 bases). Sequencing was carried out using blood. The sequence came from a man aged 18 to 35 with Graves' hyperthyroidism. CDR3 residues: CASSFRRGSVAYGYTF. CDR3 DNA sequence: TGTGCCAGCAGTTTTCGTCGGGGCTCCGTCGCCTATGGCTACACCTTC.